This TCR beta chain was recovered during a study of PD-1 blockade in classical Hodgkin lymphoma. Time point meaning: cycle 4 day 1 (C4D1), after more than five weeks of nivolumab. Every patient was affected by relapse after autologous stem cell transplantation, while exposure to brentuximab vedotin was not uniform. Researchers report purifying CD4+ T cells from thawed PBMCs by magnetic negative selection. This table comes from immunoSEQ multiplex PCR, and its TCRdb copy is limited to in-frame clones, with some not included. The sample has 34,000 or so clones, about 90% seen once. The source is a human donor with classical Hodgkin lymphoma. The sequenced sample was CD4+ T cells from blood, obtained before the fourth cycle of nivolumab.

The CDR3 here is CASSLKLQGSTDTQYF. The CDR3 nucleotides read TGTGCCAGCAGCTTAAAGTTGCAGGGAAGCACAGATACGCAGTATTTT. V usage is TRBV13 and J usage is TRBJ2-3; tentatively, D is TRBD1 (5 bases). Per germline, CDR1 PRHDT and CDR2 FYEKMQ (reference sequence). The V end lost 2 bases, the J end lost 0 bases, and 12 bases lay between the germline ends. The CDR3 loop spans 16 amino acids.